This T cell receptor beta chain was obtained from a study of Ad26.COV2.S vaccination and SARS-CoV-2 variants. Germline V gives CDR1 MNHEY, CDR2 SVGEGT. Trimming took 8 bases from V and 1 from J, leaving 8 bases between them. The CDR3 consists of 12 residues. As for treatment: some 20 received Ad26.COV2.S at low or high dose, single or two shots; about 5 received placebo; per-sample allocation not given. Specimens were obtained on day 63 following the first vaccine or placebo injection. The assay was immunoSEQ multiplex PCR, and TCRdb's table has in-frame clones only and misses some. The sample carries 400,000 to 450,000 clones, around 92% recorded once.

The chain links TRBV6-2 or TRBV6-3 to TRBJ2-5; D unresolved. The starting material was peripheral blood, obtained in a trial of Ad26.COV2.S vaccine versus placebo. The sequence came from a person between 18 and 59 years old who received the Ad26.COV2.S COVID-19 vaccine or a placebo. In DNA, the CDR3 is TGTGCCAGCGGTTCGAGCCAAGAGACCCAGTACTTC. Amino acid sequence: CASGSSQETQYF.